This TCR beta chain originates from a study of cytotoxic CD8 clonotypes in ibrutinib-treated CLL. Study-wide results and limits: The study found public clonotypes uncommon, contracting or stable on treatment. Clonality was higher at ibrutinib response and returned toward baseline at progression.

Here immunoSEQ multiplex PCR was the method, and the copy in TCRdb shows in-frame clones only, minus some. The table shows over 200,000 clones, with approximately 70% occurring only once. A note on this clone: Its matching antigen is unknown.

The receptor was derived from a human donor with chronic lymphocytic leukemia. The material sequenced was PBMCs, taken after 12 months of ibrutinib treatment.

The CDR3 here is CASTPGVARSEQFF. The CDR3 bases are TGTGCCAGCACTCCAGGGGTAGCCCGGAGTGAGCAGTTCTTC. The chain employs TRBV6-5 and TRBJ2-1; D might be TRBD1 (6 bases). The CDR3 is made up of 14 amino acids. The ends were cut back, 7 bases at V and 9 bases at J, with 19 bases in the middle. From germline, CDR1 is MNHEY and CDR2 SVGAGI.